The 11 T cell receptor beta chains reported below all come from one sample, sequenced in a study of spatial heterogeneity in lung cancer. The time point was: blood at routine non-recurrence follow-up after resection. TCRdb independently ran MiXCR on the 5' RACE reads; one entry per CDR3 protein. This table holds about 36,000 distinct CDR3 sequences, just over 7.5% found once. This specimen was PBMCs, taken at follow-up. These receptors came from a male donor with early-stage non-small cell lung cancer.

Many counts were recorded for this clonotype. The J gene is TRBJ2-1, the V gene TRBV7-9, with 9 bases that match TRBD1. From germline, CDR1 is SEHNR and CDR2 FQNEAQ (reference sequence). J lost 16 bases, V lost 5 bases, and 15 bases had no gene match. The CDR3 is 14 residues long. CDR3 DNA: TGTGCCAGCAGCCCCGGGACAGGGTGGGAATTTTATTTCTTC. Protein product: CASSPGTGWEFYFF.

This rearrangement joins TRBV6-1 to TRBJ2-3; D may be TRBD2 (7 bases). V was cut by 5 bases and J by 4 bases, with 19 bases left in between. This CDR3 is built from 16 residues. CDR1 is MNHNS and CDR2 is SASEGT in the germline V gene. The CDR3 region has the DNA TGTGCCAGCAGTCCCCGTGTAGGGGGGGGCCCAGATACGCAGTATTTT. As protein: CASSPRVGGGPDTQYF.

This clonotype was observed at least ten times. The chain links TRBV7-3 to TRBJ2-2; D unclear. The germline gives CDR1 SGHTA, CDR2 FQGTGA. The CDR3 runs 11 residues. Trimming cost V 11 bases and J 4 bases, with 8 bases left between them. The CDR3 bases are TGTGCCCCACGCGGCACCGGGGAGCTGTTTTTT. Protein: CAPRGTGELFF.

This clonotype was counted many times. This chain joins TRBV7-9 and TRBJ2-3; D ambiguous. V was cut by 2 bases and J by 0 bases, with 6 bases left in between. CDR1 SEHNR and CDR2 FQNEAQ come from the germline V gene (reference sequence). The CDR3 totals 14 residues. DNA for the CDR3: TGTGCCAGCAGCTTATTAGGTAGCACAGATACGCAGTATTTT. Translating gives CASSLLGSTDTQYF.

This clonotype was counted many times. V gene TRBV2 combines with J gene TRBJ2-1; D is uncertain. The CDR3 runs to 13 residues. The germline V gene encodes CDR1 SNHLY and CDR2 FYNNEI. V was cut by 7 bases and J by 0 bases, with 7 bases left in between. The DNA for the CDR3 is TGTGCCAGCAACCCGAGCTCCTACAATGAGCAGTTCTTC. Protein: CASNPSSYNEQFF.

This clonotype has a count of ten or more. This chain connects TRBV11-2 to TRBJ2-5, with 7 bases matching TRBD2. The CDR3 totals 14 residues. Germline V gives CDR1 SGHAT, CDR2 FQNNGV. The V and J ends lost 1 base and 7 bases, in that order; junction bases with no gene match: 6. The CDR3 spells CASSLAGGTGTQYF. In DNA form, the CDR3 reads TGTGCCAGCAGCTTAGCGGGGGGTACGGGGACCCAGTACTTC.

This clonotype occurred many times. This chain uses TRBV2 with TRBJ2-1; 9 bases align to TRBD1. This CDR3 region has 15 residues. Losses at the gene ends were 0 bases for V and 9 bases for J; bases not matched to a gene: 6. Germline CDR1 and CDR2: SNHLY and FYNNEI. The CDR3 DNA reads TGTGCCAGCAGTGAAGCGAAGACAGGGGGAGCTGAGCAGTTCTTC. Protein product: CASSEAKTGGAEQFF.

This clonotype has a count of ten or more. The J gene is TRBJ2-3, the V gene TRBV4-2, with TRBD2 identical over 10 bases. The CDR3 covers 16 residues. V lost 7 bases, J lost 2 bases, and 9 bases stayed unmatched. Germline loops: CDR1 LGHNA, CDR2 YNFKEQ. CDR3 DNA: TGTGCCAGCATCCCGAGAGCGGGGGGGTACACAGATACGCAGTATTTT. It is translated as CASIPRAGGYTDTQYF.

This clonotype was detected ten times or more. This sequence joins TRBV9 and TRBJ1-2; D perhaps matches TRBD1 (6 bases). CDR3 length: 15 amino acids. V was pared by 0 bases and J by 8 bases, with 17 bases between. Per germline, CDR1 SGDLS and CDR2 YYNGEE. CDR3 sequence reads: CASSVAGDSGAGYTF. The DNA of the CDR3 is TGTGCCAGCAGCGTAGCTGGCGATTCGGGGGCAGGCTACACCTTC.

This clonotype showed up many times. The chain couples TRBV10-2 to TRBJ1-5; no clear D gene. The germline V and J ends were trimmed by 7 bases and 3 bases, with 10 bases remaining between them. The CDR3 is made up of 13 amino acids. Germline values: CDR1 WSHSY, CDR2 SAAADI. CDR3 residues: CASTDRSNQPQHF. DNA of the CDR3: TGCGCCAGCACGGACCGATCCAATCAGCCCCAGCATTTT.

There are many counts of this clonotype. This chain links TRBV29-1 with TRBJ2-5; 9 bases fit TRBD1. Per germline, CDR1 SQVTM and CDR2 ANQGSEA. This CDR3 spans 14 amino acids. With 7 bases clipped from V and 4 bases from J, the junction kept 10 bases outside the gene matches. Here the CDR3 reads CSAGAGQGGETQYF. CDR3 DNA sequence: TGCAGCGCAGGAGCGGGACAGGGAGGAGAGACCCAGTACTTC.